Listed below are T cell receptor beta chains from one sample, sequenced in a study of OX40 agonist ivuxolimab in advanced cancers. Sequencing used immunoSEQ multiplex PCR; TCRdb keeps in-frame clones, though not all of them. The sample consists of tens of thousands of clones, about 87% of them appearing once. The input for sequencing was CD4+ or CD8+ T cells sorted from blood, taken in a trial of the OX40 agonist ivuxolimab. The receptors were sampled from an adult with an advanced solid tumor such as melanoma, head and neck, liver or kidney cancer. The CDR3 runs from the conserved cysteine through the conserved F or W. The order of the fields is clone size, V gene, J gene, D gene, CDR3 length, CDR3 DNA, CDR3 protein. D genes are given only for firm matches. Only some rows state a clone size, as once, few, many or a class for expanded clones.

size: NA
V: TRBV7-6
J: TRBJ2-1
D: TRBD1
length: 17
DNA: TGTGCCAGCAGCCAAAAGACAGGGGAATACATGGTTAATGAGCAGTTCTTC
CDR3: CASSQKTGEYMVNEQFF

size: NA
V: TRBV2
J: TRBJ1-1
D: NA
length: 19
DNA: TGTGCCAGCAGTGAAGATGAGTGGGGGGAGGTTAGAGTGAACACTGAAGCTTTCTTT
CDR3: CASSEDEWGEVRVNTEAFF

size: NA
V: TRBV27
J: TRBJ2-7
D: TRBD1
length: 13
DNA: TGCGCCAGCAGCCGGACAGGGTTGGACGAGCAGTACTTC
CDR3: CASSRTGLDEQYF

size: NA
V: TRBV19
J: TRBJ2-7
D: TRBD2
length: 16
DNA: TGTGCCACCAGTATAGCCACACGGGGGGGGGCGATCGAGCAGTACTTC
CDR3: CATSIATRGGAIEQYF

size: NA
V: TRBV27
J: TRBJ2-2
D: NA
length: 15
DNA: TGTGCCAGCAGTTTTGAAGGGGCCAACACCGGGGAGCTGTTTTTT
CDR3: CASSFEGANTGELFF

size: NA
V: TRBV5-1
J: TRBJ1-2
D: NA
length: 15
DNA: TGCGCCAGCAGCTTGGCCTGGGGGCAGGTAGAGGGCTACACCTTC
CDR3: CASSLAWGQVEGYTF

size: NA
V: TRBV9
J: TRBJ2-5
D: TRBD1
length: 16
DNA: TGTGCCAGCAGCCCTATGGAGGGACAGGGTGGAGAGACCCAGTACTTC
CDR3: CASSPMEGQGGETQYF

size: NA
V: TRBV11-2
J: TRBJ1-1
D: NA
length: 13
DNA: TGTGCCAGCAGAGGGGGGGGTGGTACTGAAGCTTTCTTT
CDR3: CASRGGGGTEAFF

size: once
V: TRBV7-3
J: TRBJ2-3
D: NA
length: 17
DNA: TGTGCCAGCAGCTTAATCGGGGGTGGGCAAAGCACAGATACGCAGTATTTT
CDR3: CASSLIGGGQSTDTQYF

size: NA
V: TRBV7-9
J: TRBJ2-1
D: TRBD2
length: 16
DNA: TGTGCCAGCAGCCAACCGGCTAGCGGGAGATACAATGAGCAGTTCTTC
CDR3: CASSQPASGRYNEQFF

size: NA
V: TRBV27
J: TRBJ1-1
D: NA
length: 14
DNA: TGTGCCAGCAGTTTTTCGGGGCGCCGCGTTGGAGCTTTCTTT
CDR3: CASSFSGRRVGAFF

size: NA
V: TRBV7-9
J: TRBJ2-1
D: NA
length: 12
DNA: TGTGCCAGCAGCTTAGGCCCCGGGGAGCAGTTCTTC
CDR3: CASSLGPGEQFF

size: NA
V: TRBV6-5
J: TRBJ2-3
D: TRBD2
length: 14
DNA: TGTGCCAGCAGTTACGCGGGGGAGGCAGATACGCAGTATTTT
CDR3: CASSYAGEADTQYF

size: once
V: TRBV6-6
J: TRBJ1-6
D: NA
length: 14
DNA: TGTGCCAGCATGAGTGCGCAGGGCAATTCACCCCTCCACTTT
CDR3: CASMSAQGNSPLHF

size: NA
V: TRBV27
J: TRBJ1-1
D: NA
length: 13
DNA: TGTGCCAGCAGTTTTGGTGGGAACACTGAAGCTTTCTTT
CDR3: CASSFGGNTEAFF

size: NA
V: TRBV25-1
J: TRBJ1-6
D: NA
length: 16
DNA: TGTGCCAGCAGTGAACTGAGGGGATCCTATAATTCACCCCTCCACTTT
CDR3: CASSELRGSYNSPLHF

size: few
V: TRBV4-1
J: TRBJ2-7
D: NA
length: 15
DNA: TGCGCCAGCAGCCAATTACTAGGACCCGCCTACGAGCAGTACTTC
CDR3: CASSQLLGPAYEQYF

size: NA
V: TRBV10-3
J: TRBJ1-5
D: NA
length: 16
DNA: TGTGCCATCAGTGAGTCGAGTTCGGGTTTCAGTCAGCCCCAGCATTTT
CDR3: CAISESSSGFSQPQHF

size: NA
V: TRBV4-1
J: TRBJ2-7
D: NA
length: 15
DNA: TGCGCCAGCAGCCCCCAACAGGGTCGCTCCTACGAGCAGTACTTC
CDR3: CASSPQQGRSYEQYF

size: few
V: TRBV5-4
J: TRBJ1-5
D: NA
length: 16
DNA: TGTGCCAGCAGCTTGGGTCCCCCAGGCGGCAATCAGCCCCAGCATTTT
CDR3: CASSLGPPGGNQPQHF

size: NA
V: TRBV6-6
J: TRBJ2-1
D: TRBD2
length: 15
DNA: TGTGCCAGCAGGGTTAGCGGGAGGATCGACAATGAGCAGTTCTTC
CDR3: CASRVSGRIDNEQFF

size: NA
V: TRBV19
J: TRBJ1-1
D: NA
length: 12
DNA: TGTGCCAGTAAACAAGGGTTCGGTGAAGCTTTCTTT
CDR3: CASKQGFGEAFF

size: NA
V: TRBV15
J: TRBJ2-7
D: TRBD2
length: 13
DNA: TGTGCCACCAGCAACGGGAGGTCGTACGAGCAGTACTTC
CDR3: CATSNGRSYEQYF

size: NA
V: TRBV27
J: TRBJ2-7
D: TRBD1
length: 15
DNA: TGTGCCAGCAGTTTAGGGACAGGTCCGTTCTACGAGCAGTACTTC
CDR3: CASSLGTGPFYEQYF

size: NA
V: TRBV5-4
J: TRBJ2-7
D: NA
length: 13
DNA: TGTGCCAGCAGCTCGACTAGTCGCTACGAGCAGTACTTC
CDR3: CASSSTSRYEQYF

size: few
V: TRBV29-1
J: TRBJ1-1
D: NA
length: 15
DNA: TGCAGCGTTGTAAGGTACAGCAGGGCGAACACTGAAGCTTTCTTT
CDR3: CSVVRYSRANTEAFF

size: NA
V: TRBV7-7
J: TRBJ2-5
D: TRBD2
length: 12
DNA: TGTGCCAGCAGCTTGGTTGGGGGGGCCCAGTACTTC
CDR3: CASSLVGGAQYF

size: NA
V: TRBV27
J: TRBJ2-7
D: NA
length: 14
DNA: TGTGCCAGCAGTCCATGGGGACGCTCCTACGAGCAGTACTTC
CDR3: CASSPWGRSYEQYF

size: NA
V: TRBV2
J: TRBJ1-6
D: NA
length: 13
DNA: TGTGCCAGCAGTGAGGCGCCCAATTCACCCCTCCACTTT
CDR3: CASSEAPNSPLHF

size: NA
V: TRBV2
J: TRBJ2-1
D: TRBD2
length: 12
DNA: TGTGCCACCTCCGGGGGGGGCAATGAGCAGTTCTTC
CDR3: CATSGGGNEQFF

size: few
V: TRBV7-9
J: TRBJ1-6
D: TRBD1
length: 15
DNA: TGTGCCAGCAGCTTAGCGGGACAGCATAATTCACCCCTCCACTTT
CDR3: CASSLAGQHNSPLHF

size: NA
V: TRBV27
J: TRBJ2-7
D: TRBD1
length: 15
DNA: TGTGCCAGCAGCTTACAGGGGGACCCCAGCTACGAGCAGTACTTC
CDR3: CASSLQGDPSYEQYF

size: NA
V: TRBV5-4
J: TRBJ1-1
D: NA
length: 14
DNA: TGTGCCAGCAGCCTAGAAGGGTTTGGGGGTGAAGCTTTCTTT
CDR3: CASSLEGFGGEAFF

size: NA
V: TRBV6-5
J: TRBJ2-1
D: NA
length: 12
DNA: TGTGCCAGCAGTTACTGGTCCGGTGAGCAGTTCTTC
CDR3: CASSYWSGEQFF

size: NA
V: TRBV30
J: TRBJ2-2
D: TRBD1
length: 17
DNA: TGTGCCTGGAGTGTTCCCGACAGGGGCAAGAACACCGGGGAGCTGTTTTTT
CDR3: CAWSVPDRGKNTGELFF

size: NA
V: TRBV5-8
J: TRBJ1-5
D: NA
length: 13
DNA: TGTGCCAGCAGCTTGGGGCCCGTTCAGCCCCAGCATTTT
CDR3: CASSLGPVQPQHF

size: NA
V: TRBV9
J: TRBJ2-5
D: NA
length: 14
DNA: TGTGCCAGCAGCGTATTAGGGGGGGAAGAGACCCAGTACTTC
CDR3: CASSVLGGEETQYF

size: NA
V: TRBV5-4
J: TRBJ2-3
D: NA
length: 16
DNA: TGTGCCAGCAGCTTTGGACTGCCCCTGAGCACAGATACGCAGTATTTT
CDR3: CASSFGLPLSTDTQYF

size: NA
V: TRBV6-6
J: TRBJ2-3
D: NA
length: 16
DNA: TGTGCCAGCAGTTACAGTGGCAGGGTGAGGATCGATACGCAGTATTTT
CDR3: CASSYSGRVRIDTQYF

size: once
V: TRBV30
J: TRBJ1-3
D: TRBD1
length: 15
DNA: TGTGCCTGGCAGACAGGGGTGAATACTGGAAACACCATATATTTT
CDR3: CAWQTGVNTGNTIYF

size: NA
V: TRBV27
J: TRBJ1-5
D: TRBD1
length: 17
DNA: TGTGCCAGCAGCGTCACCCCAGACAGGGGGTTGATTCAGCCCCAGCATTTT
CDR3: CASSVTPDRGLIQPQHF

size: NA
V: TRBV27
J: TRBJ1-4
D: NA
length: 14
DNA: TGTGCCAGCAGTTTATGGGGGGGCAATGAAAAACTGTTTTTT
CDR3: CASSLWGGNEKLFF

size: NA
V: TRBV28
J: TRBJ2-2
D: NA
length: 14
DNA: TGTGCCAGCAGGGAGGCCAAAAACACCGGGGAGCTGTTTTTT
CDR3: CASREAKNTGELFF

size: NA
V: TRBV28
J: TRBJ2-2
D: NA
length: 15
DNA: TGTGCCAGCAGCCCCGGCCCAGGGGATACCGGGGAGCTGTTTTTT
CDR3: CASSPGPGDTGELFF